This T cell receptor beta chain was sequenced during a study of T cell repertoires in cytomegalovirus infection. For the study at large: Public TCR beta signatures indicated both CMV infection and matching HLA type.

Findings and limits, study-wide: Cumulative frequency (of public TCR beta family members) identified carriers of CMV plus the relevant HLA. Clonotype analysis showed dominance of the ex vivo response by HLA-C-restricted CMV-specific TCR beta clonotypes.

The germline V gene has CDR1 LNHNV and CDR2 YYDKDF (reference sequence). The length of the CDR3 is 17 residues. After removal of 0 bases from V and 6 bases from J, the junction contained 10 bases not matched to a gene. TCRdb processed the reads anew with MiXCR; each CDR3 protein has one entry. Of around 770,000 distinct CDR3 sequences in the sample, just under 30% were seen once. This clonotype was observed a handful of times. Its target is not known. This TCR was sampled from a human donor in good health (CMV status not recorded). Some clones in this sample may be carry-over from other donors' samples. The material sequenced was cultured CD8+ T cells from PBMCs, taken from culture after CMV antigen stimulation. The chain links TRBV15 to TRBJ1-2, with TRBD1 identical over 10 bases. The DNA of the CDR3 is TGTGCCACCAGCAGAGATGTGGTACGGGACAGGGGTCATGGCTACACCTTC. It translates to CATSRDVVRDRGHGYTF.